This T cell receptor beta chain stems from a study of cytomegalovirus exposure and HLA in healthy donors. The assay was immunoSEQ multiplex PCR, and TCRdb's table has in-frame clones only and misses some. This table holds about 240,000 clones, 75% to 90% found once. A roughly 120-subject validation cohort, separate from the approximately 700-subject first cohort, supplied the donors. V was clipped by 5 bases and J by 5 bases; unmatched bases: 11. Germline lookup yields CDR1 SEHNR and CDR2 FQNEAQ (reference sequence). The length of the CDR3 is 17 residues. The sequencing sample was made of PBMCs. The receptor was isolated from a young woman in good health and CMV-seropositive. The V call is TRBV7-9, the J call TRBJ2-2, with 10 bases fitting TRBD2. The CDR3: CASSPPAGGPGTGELFF. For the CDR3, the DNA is TGTGCCAGCAGCCCACCAGCGGGAGGGCCTGGGACCGGGGAGCTGTTTTTT.